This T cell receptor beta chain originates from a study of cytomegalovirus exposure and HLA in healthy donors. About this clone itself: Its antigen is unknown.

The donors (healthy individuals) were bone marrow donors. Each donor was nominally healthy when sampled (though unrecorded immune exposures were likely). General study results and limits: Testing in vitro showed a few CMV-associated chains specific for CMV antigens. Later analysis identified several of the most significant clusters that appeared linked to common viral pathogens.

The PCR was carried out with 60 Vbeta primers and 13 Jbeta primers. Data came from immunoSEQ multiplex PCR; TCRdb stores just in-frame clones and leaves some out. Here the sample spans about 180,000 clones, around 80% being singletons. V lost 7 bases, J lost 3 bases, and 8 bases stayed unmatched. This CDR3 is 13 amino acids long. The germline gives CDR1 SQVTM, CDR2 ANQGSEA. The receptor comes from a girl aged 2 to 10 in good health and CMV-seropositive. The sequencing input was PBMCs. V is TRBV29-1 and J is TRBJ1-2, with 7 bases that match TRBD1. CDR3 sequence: CSGREGGDYGYTF. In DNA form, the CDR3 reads TGCAGCGGGCGGGAAGGGGGCGACTATGGCTACACCTTC.